This T cell receptor beta chain originates from a study of neurological immune-mediated disorders. Whole-study results and caveats: In HTLV-1-associated myelopathy, TCR clonal expansion was greatest, and in multiple sclerosis it was least, below healthy controls.

This clonotype was recorded many times. As yet, its antigen is unknown. This CDR3 has 15 residues. J was trimmed by 2 bases and V by 2 bases; bases with no gene match: 7. CDR1 and CDR2 from the germline V gene are DFQATT and SNEGSKA (reference sequence). The cDNA was generated by 5'RACE with 10-nucleotide random UMIs. Every sequencing run produced over 190 million TCR-beta sequences, and the sequences from any one run covered 15-18 subjects. TCRdb used MiXCR to reprocess the 5' RACE reads, holding one entry per CDR3 protein. Altogether tens of thousands of distinct CDR3 sequences are present, roughly 10% being singletons, with the ten largest covering roughly 1.9%.

The chain couples TRBV20-1 to TRBJ2-3, with 7 bases identical to TRBD2. The sequence was obtained from a man aged 55 to 69 in good health. The sequenced sample consisted of PBMCs. The CDR3 here is CSARPRGVITDTQYF. The CDR3 DNA sequence: TGCAGTGCTAGACCCCGGGGGGTCATCACAGATACGCAGTATTTT.